The text below deals with one T cell receptor beta chain. The record originates from a study of blood T cell repertoires in COVID-19. Study at large: Collection of acute and convalescent COVID-19 samples took place in the United States, Italy and Spain. Sources were T cells, B-cell-depleted T cells, or PBMCs; the material itself was cDNA or gDNA.

V dropped 7 bases and J dropped 5 bases, with 23 bases sitting between them. The CDR3 has 16 amino acids. Germline CDR1 reads SNHLY; CDR2 reads FYNNEI. Original analysis: Counts of nucleated cells, estimated from reference gene primer amplification, were obtained. This table comes from immunoSEQ multiplex PCR, and its TCRdb copy is limited to in-frame clones, with some not included. The V and J calls and clone size were taken over from that table, and D and trimming were inferred from the DNA. The sample consists of over 100,000 clones, less than 85% of them appearing once. The sample was peripheral blood. This receptor was identified in a human donor in a cohort sampled during active or convalescent COVID-19. The chain is built from TRBV2 and TRBJ1-1, with D possibly being TRBD1 (6 bases). The chain's CDR3 is CASNSGGGAHRTEAFF. The CDR3 DNA reads TGTGCCAGCAACTCCGGAGGGGGGGCTCATAGGACTGAAGCTTTCTTT.